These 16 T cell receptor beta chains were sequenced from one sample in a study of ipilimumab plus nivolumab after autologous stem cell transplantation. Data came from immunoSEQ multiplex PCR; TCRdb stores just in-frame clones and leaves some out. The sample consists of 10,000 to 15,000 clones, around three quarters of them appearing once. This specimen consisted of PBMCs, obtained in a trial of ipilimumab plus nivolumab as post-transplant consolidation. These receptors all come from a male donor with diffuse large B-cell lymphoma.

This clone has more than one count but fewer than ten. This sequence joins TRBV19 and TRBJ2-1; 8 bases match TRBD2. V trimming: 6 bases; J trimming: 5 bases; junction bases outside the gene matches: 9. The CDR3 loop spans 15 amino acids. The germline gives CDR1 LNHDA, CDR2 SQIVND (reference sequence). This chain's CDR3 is CASRKSGGLNNEQFF. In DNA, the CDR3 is TGTGCCAGTAGGAAGAGCGGGGGACTGAACAATGAGCAGTTCTTC.

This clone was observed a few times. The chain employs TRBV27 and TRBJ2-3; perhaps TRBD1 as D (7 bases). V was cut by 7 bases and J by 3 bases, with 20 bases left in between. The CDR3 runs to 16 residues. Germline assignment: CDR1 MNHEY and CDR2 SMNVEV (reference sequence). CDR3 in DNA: TGTGCCAGCAACAGGGGCGGAGGGTGGGGGACAGATACGCAGTATTTT. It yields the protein CASNRGGGWGTDTQYF.

The CDR3 here is CASSNRKKGYNEQFF. In DNA form, the CDR3 reads TGTGCCAGCAGCAACAGAAAAAAGGGGTACAATGAGCAGTTCTTC. This chain connects TRBV21-1 to TRBJ2-1; the D call of TRBD1 is as the table states it, not checked on the DNA. TRBV21-1 is labeled a pseudogene. The CDR3 sequence is 15 residues long.

For the CDR3, the DNA is TGTGCCAGCAGCTTGGGACTAGCGGGAGTCCTAGAGACCCAGTACTTC. Amino acids: CASSLGLAGVLETQYF. This chain links TRBV7-9 with TRBJ2-5, with 14 bases fitting TRBD2. Trimming at V came to 3 bases and at J to 4 bases, leaving 4 bases not matched to a gene. Germline lookup yields CDR1 SEHNR and CDR2 FQNEAQ (reference sequence). This CDR3 is built from 16 residues.

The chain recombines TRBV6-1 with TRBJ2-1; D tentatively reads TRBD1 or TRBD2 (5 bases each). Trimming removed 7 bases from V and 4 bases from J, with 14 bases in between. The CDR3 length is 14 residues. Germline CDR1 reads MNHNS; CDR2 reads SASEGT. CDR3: CASTSRDPYNEQFF. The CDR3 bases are TGTGCCAGCACTTCCCGGGACCCTTACAATGAGCAGTTCTTC.

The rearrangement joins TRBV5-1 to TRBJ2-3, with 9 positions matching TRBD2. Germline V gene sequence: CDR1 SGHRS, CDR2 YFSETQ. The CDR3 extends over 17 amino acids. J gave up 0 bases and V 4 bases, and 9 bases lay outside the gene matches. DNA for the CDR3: TGCGCCAGCAGCCCCAGAACCACTAGCGGGAGCACAGATACGCAGTATTTT. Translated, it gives CASSPRTTSGSTDTQYF.

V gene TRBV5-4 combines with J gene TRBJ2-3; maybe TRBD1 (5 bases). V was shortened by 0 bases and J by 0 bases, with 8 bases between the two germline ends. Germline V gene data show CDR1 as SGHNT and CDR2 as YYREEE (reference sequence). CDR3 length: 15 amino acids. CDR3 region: CASSLGGHSTDTQYF. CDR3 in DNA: TGTGCCAGCAGCTTGGGAGGACACAGCACAGATACGCAGTATTTT.

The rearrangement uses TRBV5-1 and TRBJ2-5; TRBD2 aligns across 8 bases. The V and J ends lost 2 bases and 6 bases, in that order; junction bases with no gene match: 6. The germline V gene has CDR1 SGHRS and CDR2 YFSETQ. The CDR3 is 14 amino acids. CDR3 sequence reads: CASSFGGAWQTQYF. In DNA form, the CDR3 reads TGCGCCAGCAGCTTCGGGGGGGCCTGGCAGACCCAGTACTTC. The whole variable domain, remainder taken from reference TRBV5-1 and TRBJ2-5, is KAGVTQTPRYLIKTRGQQVTLSCSPISGHRSVSWYQQTPGQGLQFLFEYFSETQRNKGNFPGRFSGRQFSNSRSEMNVSTLELGDSALYLCASSFGGAWQTQYFGPGTRLLVL.

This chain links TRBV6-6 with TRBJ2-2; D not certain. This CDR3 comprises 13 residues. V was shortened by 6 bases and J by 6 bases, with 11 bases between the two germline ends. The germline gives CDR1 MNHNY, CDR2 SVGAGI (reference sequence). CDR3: CASSDFSSGELFF. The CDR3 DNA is TGTGCCAGCAGCGATTTTTCATCCGGGGAGCTGTTTTTT.

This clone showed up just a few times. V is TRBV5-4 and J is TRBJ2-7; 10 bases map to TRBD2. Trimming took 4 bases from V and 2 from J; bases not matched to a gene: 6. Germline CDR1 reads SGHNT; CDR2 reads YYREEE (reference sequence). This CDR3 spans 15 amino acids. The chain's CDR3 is CASSPRTSGAYEQYF. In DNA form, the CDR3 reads TGTGCCAGCAGCCCCCGGACTAGCGGCGCCTACGAGCAGTACTTC.

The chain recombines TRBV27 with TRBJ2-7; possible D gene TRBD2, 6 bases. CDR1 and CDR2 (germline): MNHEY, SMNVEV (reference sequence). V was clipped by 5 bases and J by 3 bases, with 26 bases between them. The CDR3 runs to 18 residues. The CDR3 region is CASSRQGRGAGRFYEQYF. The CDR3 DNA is TGTGCCAGCAGTCGTCAGGGAAGAGGAGCGGGCCGATTCTACGAGCAGTACTTC.

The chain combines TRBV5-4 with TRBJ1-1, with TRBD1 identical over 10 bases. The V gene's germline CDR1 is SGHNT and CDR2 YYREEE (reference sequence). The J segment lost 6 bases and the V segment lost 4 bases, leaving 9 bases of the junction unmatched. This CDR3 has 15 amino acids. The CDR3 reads CASSAGTGVRAEAFF. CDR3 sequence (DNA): TGTGCCAGCAGCGCAGGGACAGGGGTCCGTGCTGAAGCTTTCTTT. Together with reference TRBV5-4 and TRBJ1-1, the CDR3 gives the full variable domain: ETGVTQSPTHLIKTRGQQVTLRCSSQSGHNTVSWYQQALGQGPQFIFQYYREEENGRGNFPPRFSGLQFPNYSSELNVNALELDDSALYLCASSAGTGVRAEAFFGQGTRLTVV.

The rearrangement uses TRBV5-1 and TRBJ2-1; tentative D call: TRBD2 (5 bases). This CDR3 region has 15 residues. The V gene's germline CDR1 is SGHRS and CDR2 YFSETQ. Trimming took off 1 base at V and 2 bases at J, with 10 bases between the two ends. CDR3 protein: CASSLTSMTYNEQFF. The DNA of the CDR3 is TGCGCCAGCAGCTTGACTAGTATGACCTACAATGAGCAGTTCTTC. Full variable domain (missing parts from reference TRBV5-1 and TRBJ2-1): KAGVTQTPRYLIKTRGQQVTLSCSPISGHRSVSWYQQTPGQGLQFLFEYFSETQRNKGNFPGRFSGRQFSNSRSEMNVSTLELGDSALYLCASSLTSMTYNEQFFGPGTRLTVL.

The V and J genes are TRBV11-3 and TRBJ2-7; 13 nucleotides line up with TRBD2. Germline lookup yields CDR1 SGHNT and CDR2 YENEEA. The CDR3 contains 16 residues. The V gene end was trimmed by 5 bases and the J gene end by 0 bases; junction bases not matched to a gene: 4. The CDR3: CASSARTSGSSYEQYF. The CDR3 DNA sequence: TGTGCCAGCAGCGCCCGGACTAGCGGGAGCTCCTACGAGCAGTACTTC.

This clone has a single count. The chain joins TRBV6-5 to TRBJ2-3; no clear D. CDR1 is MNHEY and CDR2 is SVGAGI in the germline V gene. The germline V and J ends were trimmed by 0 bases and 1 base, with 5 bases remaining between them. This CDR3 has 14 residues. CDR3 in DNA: TGTGCCAGCAGTTACTCTGCAGGCACAGATACGCAGTATTTT. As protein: CASSYSAGTDTQYF.

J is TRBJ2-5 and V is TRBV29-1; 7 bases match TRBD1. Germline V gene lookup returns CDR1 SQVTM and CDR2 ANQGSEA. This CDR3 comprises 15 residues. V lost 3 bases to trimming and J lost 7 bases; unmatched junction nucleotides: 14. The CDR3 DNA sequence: TGCAGCGTTGATAGCGTTGTAACAGGGGTGGGGACCCAGTACTTC. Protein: CSVDSVVTGVGTQYF. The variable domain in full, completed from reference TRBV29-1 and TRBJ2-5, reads SAVISQKPSRDICQRGTSLTIQCQVDSQVTMMFWYRQQPGQSLTLIATANQGSEATYESGFVIDKFPISRPNLTFSTLTVSNMSPEDSSIYLCSVDSVVTGVGTQYFGPGTRLLVL.